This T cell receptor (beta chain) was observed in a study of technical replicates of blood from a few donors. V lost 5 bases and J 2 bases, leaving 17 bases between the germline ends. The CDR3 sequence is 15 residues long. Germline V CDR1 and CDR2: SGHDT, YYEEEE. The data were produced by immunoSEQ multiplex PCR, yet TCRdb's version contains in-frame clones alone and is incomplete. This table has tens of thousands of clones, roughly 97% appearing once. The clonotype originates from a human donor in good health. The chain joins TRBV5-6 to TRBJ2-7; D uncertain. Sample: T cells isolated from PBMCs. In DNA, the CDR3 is TGTGCCAGCAGTTCCGGCCGTACTATAGCCTACGAGCAGTACTTC. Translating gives CASSSGRTIAYEQYF. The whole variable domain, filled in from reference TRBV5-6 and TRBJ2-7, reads DAGVTQSPTHLIKTRGQQVTLRCSPKSGHDTVSWYQQALGQGPQFIFQYYEEEERQRGNFPDRFSGHQFPNYSSELNVNALLLGDSALYLCASSSGRTIAYEQYFGPGTRLTVT.